This is a list of T cell receptor beta chains from one sample in a study of blood T cell repertoires in COVID-19. TCRdb's copy holds only in-frame clones and misses some; the assay was immunoSEQ multiplex PCR. The table shows under 85,000 clones, with approximately 80% occurring only once. Material: peripheral blood. The receptor source for this set is a man aged 50 or older with COVID-19, enrolled during active disease. The CDR3 runs from the conserved cysteine through the conserved F or W. D genes are given only for firm matches. Some rows mark clone size as missing; the rest say once, few, many or name a class of expanded clone.

j_gene: TRBJ2-7
abundance: .
v_gene: TRBV7-9
d_gene: TRBD1
CDR3nt: TGTGCCAGCAGCCCCAGACAGGGGCACTACGAGCAGTACTTC
CDR3aa: CASSPRQGHYEQYF

j_gene: TRBJ1-2
abundance: .
v_gene: TRBV4-2
d_gene: .
CDR3nt: TGTGCCAGCAGCCAAGATAGTGCCAGGGAAAGGAGCGGCTACACCTTC
CDR3aa: CASSQDSARERSGYTF

j_gene: TRBJ2-5
abundance: .
v_gene: TRBV2
d_gene: .
CDR3nt: TGTGCCAGCCTGGAGGAGGAGACCCAGTACTTC
CDR3aa: CASLEEETQYF

j_gene: TRBJ2-7
abundance: .
v_gene: TRBV7-2
d_gene: .
CDR3nt: TGTGCCAGCAGCTTAGCGTTCGGGGTTGTACGCGAGCAGTACTTC
CDR3aa: CASSLAFGVVREQYF

j_gene: TRBJ2-7
abundance: once
v_gene: TRBV9
d_gene: TRBD2
CDR3nt: TGTGCCAGCAGCGTAGCCGGGGGGGGTTTGTCCGAGCAGTACTTC
CDR3aa: CASSVAGGGLSEQYF

j_gene: TRBJ2-2
abundance: .
v_gene: TRBV25-1
d_gene: .
CDR3nt: TGTGCCAGCAGTGGTCACAACACGAACACCGGGGAGCTGTTTTTT
CDR3aa: CASSGHNTNTGELFF

j_gene: TRBJ1-2
abundance: .
v_gene: TRBV7-9
d_gene: TRBD1
CDR3nt: TGTGCCAGCAGCCCAACGATCGACAGGGGGCAGGTTGGCTACACCTTC
CDR3aa: CASSPTIDRGQVGYTF

j_gene: TRBJ1-2
abundance: .
v_gene: TRBV11-2
d_gene: .
CDR3nt: TGTGCCAGCAGCTCGAATGAGGGTGAGGGCTACACCTTC
CDR3aa: CASSSNEGEGYTF

j_gene: TRBJ2-1
abundance: .
v_gene: TRBV30
d_gene: TRBD2
CDR3nt: TGTGCCTGGAGTGTACGGGGCCAAGGACTAGCGGGTTTGTGGTACAATGAGCAGTTCTTC
CDR3aa: CAWSVRGQGLAGLWYNEQFF

j_gene: TRBJ2-7
abundance: .
v_gene: TRBV4-1
d_gene: .
CDR3nt: TGCGCCAGCAGCCAATTCGCGGACTATTCTAACGAGCAGTACTTC
CDR3aa: CASSQFADYSNEQYF

j_gene: TRBJ1-6
abundance: .
v_gene: TRBV5-4
d_gene: .
CDR3nt: TGTGCCAGCAGCTTGGGGCCGGGATCAGGAAATTCACCCCTCCACTTT
CDR3aa: CASSLGPGSGNSPLHF

j_gene: TRBJ1-1
abundance: .
v_gene: TRBV5-4
d_gene: .
CDR3nt: TGTGCCAGCAGCTGGAGGGGGAGGGAGGGCACTGAAGCTTTCTTT
CDR3aa: CASSWRGREGTEAFF

j_gene: TRBJ2-3
abundance: .
v_gene: TRBV7-9
d_gene: .
CDR3nt: TGTGCCAGCAGCCTGGGGCTGACAGATACGCAGTATTTT
CDR3aa: CASSLGLTDTQYF

j_gene: TRBJ2-2
abundance: .
v_gene: TRBV11-2
d_gene: .
CDR3nt: TGTGCCAGCAGCTTAGAGGACAGTACGAACACCGGGGAGCTGTTTTTT
CDR3aa: CASSLEDSTNTGELFF

j_gene: TRBJ1-1
abundance: .
v_gene: TRBV19
d_gene: TRBD1
CDR3nt: TGTGCCAGCGCCCAGACAGGGGGCGCGAACACTGAAGCTTTCTTT
CDR3aa: CASAQTGGANTEAFF

j_gene: TRBJ1-1
abundance: .
v_gene: TRBV3-1/TRBV3-2
d_gene: .
CDR3nt: TGTGCCAGCAGCCCTGCGGGGGCCCGCGCTGAAGCTTTCTTT
CDR3aa: CASSPAGARAEAFF

j_gene: TRBJ2-4
abundance: once
v_gene: TRBV29-1
d_gene: .
CDR3nt: TGCAGTATACAGGGTGGAGGCATTCAGTACTTC
CDR3aa: CSIQGGGIQYF

j_gene: TRBJ1-6
abundance: few
v_gene: TRBV7-2
d_gene: TRBD1
CDR3nt: TGTGCCAGCAGCCAGACAGGGGGCGTTTCACCCCTCCACTTT
CDR3aa: CASSQTGGVSPLHF

j_gene: TRBJ2-2
abundance: .
v_gene: TRBV10-1
d_gene: .
CDR3nt: TGCGCCAGCAGTAGTCGGGGGGCGAGGACCGGGGAGCTGTTTTTT
CDR3aa: CASSSRGARTGELFF

j_gene: TRBJ2-7
abundance: .
v_gene: TRBV7-2
d_gene: .
CDR3nt: TGTGCCAGCAGCTTACGCGGGCCGGACGAGCAGTACTTC
CDR3aa: CASSLRGPDEQYF

j_gene: TRBJ1-3
abundance: .
v_gene: TRBV12-3/TRBV12-4
d_gene: TRBD1
CDR3nt: TGTGCCAGCAGTCCCGGGACAGGGGGCCCCTTTTCCTTT
CDR3aa: CASSPGTGGPFSF

j_gene: TRBJ1-1
abundance: .
v_gene: TRBV29-1
d_gene: .
CDR3nt: TGCAGCGTTCCCCGGGGCACTGAAGCTTTCTTT
CDR3aa: CSVPRGTEAFF

j_gene: TRBJ2-1
abundance: .
v_gene: TRBV25-1
d_gene: TRBD2
CDR3nt: TGTGCCAGCAGTGAAGGACTAGCGGGGGCCCGGCAGTTCTTC
CDR3aa: CASSEGLAGARQFF

j_gene: TRBJ1-1
abundance: .
v_gene: TRBV6-2/TRBV6-3
d_gene: .
CDR3nt: TGTGCCAGCAGTTACTTGCTGACGGGAGAAGGTTTCCTGAACACTGAAGCTTTCTTT
CDR3aa: CASSYLLTGEGFLNTEAFF

j_gene: TRBJ2-3
abundance: few
v_gene: TRBV2
d_gene: TRBD2
CDR3nt: TGTGCCAGCAGTGAAACTAGCGGAGTGACAGATACGCAGTATTTT
CDR3aa: CASSETSGVTDTQYF

j_gene: TRBJ2-1
abundance: .
v_gene: TRBV30
d_gene: .
CDR3nt: TGTGCCTGGAGTGTACACCGTCTCAAAGAGCAGTTCTTC
CDR3aa: CAWSVHRLKEQFF

j_gene: TRBJ1-2
abundance: .
v_gene: TRBV19
d_gene: TRBD1
CDR3nt: TGTGCCAGTCGACGGGGACAGAGCCTATATGGCTACACCTTC
CDR3aa: CASRRGQSLYGYTF

j_gene: TRBJ2-3
abundance: .
v_gene: TRBV7-9
d_gene: .
CDR3nt: TGTGCCAGCAGCCCTCTTGCGTATCGGTACACAGATACGCAGTATTTT
CDR3aa: CASSPLAYRYTDTQYF

j_gene: TRBJ1-3
abundance: .
v_gene: TRBV6-1
d_gene: TRBD1
CDR3nt: TGTGCCAGCAGTGAACCGGGACAGGTGTCAGGTGGAAACACCATATATTTT
CDR3aa: CASSEPGQVSGGNTIYF

j_gene: TRBJ1-2
abundance: .
v_gene: TRBV30
d_gene: TRBD1
CDR3nt: TGTGCCTGGATGTCTCCTAAGGGACAGGGTTTTTCCTATGGCTACACCTTC
CDR3aa: CAWMSPKGQGFSYGYTF

j_gene: TRBJ1-1
abundance: .
v_gene: TRBV19
d_gene: TRBD1
CDR3nt: TGTGCCAGTAGTGCAAGATGGACAGGGGAAGCTTTCTTT
CDR3aa: CASSARWTGEAFF

j_gene: TRBJ2-7
abundance: once
v_gene: TRBV4-1
d_gene: .
CDR3nt: TGCGCCAGCAGCAGGGATGCCCCGAGGGACGAGCAGTACTTC
CDR3aa: CASSRDAPRDEQYF

j_gene: TRBJ2-3
abundance: once
v_gene: TRBV19
d_gene: .
CDR3nt: TGTGCCAGTAGTACAGGGGGCGGGGGCGCAGATACGCAGTATTTT
CDR3aa: CASSTGGGGADTQYF

j_gene: TRBJ2-5
abundance: .
v_gene: TRBV7-6
d_gene: TRBD2
CDR3nt: TGTGCCAGCAGCATAGGAGGGACTAGGGAAGAGACCCAGTACTTC
CDR3aa: CASSIGGTREETQYF

j_gene: TRBJ1-5
abundance: .
v_gene: TRBV19
d_gene: TRBD1
CDR3nt: TGTGCCAGTAGTCCCGGGACAGGGGGGAATCAGCCCCAGCATTTT
CDR3aa: CASSPGTGGNQPQHF

j_gene: TRBJ2-7
abundance: .
v_gene: TRBV20-1
d_gene: .
CDR3nt: TGCAGTGCTCAAGGGGCCGAGCAGTACTTC
CDR3aa: CSAQGAEQYF

j_gene: TRBJ1-1
abundance: .
v_gene: TRBV6-2/TRBV6-3
d_gene: TRBD1
CDR3nt: TGTGCCAGCAGTGATGAGACAGGGGGGGGAGGAACTGAAGCTTTCTTT
CDR3aa: CASSDETGGGGTEAFF

j_gene: TRBJ1-2
abundance: .
v_gene: TRBV6-2/TRBV6-3
d_gene: TRBD1
CDR3nt: TGTGCCAGCAGTTACTCGGAGACAGGGGGCAGGAGCTACACCTTC
CDR3aa: CASSYSETGGRSYTF

j_gene: TRBJ2-3
abundance: .
v_gene: TRBV6-5
d_gene: .
CDR3nt: TGTGCCAGCAGTTACGGGGCCTCCTCAGCAGATACGCAGTATTTT
CDR3aa: CASSYGASSADTQYF

j_gene: TRBJ2-7
abundance: few
v_gene: TRBV28
d_gene: TRBD2
CDR3nt: TGTGCCAGCGTCGGGGGGATCTCCTACGAGCAGTACTTC
CDR3aa: CASVGGISYEQYF

j_gene: TRBJ2-1
abundance: .
v_gene: TRBV29-1
d_gene: .
CDR3nt: TGCAGCGTTGAAGATCTCCAGGGATGGGTGAACAATGAGCAGTTCTTC
CDR3aa: CSVEDLQGWVNNEQFF

j_gene: TRBJ2-7
abundance: .
v_gene: TRBV5-1
d_gene: .
CDR3nt: TGCGCCAGCAGCTCCGGACTGGCCTCCTACGAGCAGTACTTC
CDR3aa: CASSSGLASYEQYF

j_gene: TRBJ2-5
abundance: once
v_gene: TRBV30
d_gene: TRBD2
CDR3nt: TGTGCCTGGAGTAAAGCGGGGGGGCCCCAAGAGACCCAGTACTTC
CDR3aa: CAWSKAGGPQETQYF

j_gene: TRBJ1-2
abundance: .
v_gene: TRBV3-1/TRBV3-2
d_gene: .
CDR3nt: TGTGCCAGCAGCCAAGAAGGAGGCAGGGGTTATGGCTACACCTTC
CDR3aa: CASSQEGGRGYGYTF

j_gene: TRBJ2-2
abundance: .
v_gene: TRBV4-3
d_gene: .
CDR3nt: TGCGCCAGCAGCCAAGAGGGTGGGACTGGGGAGCTGTTTTTT
CDR3aa: CASSQEGGTGELFF

j_gene: TRBJ2-2
abundance: .
v_gene: TRBV20-1
d_gene: TRBD1
CDR3nt: TGCAGTGCTAGTAGACACCTACAGGGGTCTCCCGGGGAGCTGTTTTTT
CDR3aa: CSASRHLQGSPGELFF

j_gene: TRBJ2-2
abundance: few
v_gene: TRBV4-1
d_gene: TRBD2
CDR3nt: TGCGCCAGCAGCCTCAGGACTAGCGGGTACAGCGGGGAGCTGTTTTTT
CDR3aa: CASSLRTSGYSGELFF

j_gene: TRBJ2-3
abundance: .
v_gene: TRBV6-2/TRBV6-3
d_gene: TRBD2
CDR3nt: TGTGCCAGCAGCCCACTTCGGGGGGACACAGATACGCAGTATTTT
CDR3aa: CASSPLRGDTDTQYF

j_gene: TRBJ1-1
abundance: .
v_gene: TRBV20-1
d_gene: .
CDR3nt: TGCAGTGCTAGAATCCCCGGGGAAGCTTTCTTT
CDR3aa: CSARIPGEAFF